This T cell receptor (beta chain) emerged from a study of beta chain features in type 1 diabetes. Turning to the study itself: On cell yields, gender and age, patients and healthy donors were similar.

The germline CDR1 and CDR2 sequences are SNHLY and FYNNEI. The CDR3 runs to 14 residues. The ends were cut back, 1 base at V and 5 bases at J, with 11 bases in the middle. The study reverse transcribed the entire isolated RNA, so it sequenced expressed TCRB transcripts. Millions of reads, on average, came from each naive, central memory and regulatory T cell sample. Measured with immunoSEQ multiplex PCR; TCRdb has only the in-frame clones, and not every one. The table lists under 450,000 clones, about 15% of them singletons. Isolation of CD4+ naive, central memory, regulatory and stem cell-like memory cells was achieved by sorting via CD45RO/CCR7/CD25/CD127/CD95/CD27.

This TCR derives from a young woman in good health. The chain joins TRBV2 to TRBJ1-1; tentative D call: TRBD1 (6 bases). Sequenced sample: naive CD4+ T cells from blood. CDR3 sequence (DNA): TGTGCCAGCAGTGAAGAGGGGGGGGTTACTGAAGCTTTCTTT. Translation gives CASSEEGGVTEAFF.